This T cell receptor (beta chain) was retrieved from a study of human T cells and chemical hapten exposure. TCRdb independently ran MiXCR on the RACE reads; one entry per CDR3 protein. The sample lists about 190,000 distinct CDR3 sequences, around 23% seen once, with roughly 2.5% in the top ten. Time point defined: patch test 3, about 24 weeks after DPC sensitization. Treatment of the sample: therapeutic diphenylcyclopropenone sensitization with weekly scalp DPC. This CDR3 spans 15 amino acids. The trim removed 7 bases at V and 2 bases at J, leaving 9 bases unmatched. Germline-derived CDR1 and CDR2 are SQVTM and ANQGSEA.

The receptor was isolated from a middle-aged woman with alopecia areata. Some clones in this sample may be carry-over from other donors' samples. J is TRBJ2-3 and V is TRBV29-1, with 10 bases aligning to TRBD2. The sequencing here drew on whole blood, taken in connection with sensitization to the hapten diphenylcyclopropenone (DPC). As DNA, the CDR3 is TGCAGCGGAGGCCCCAGCGGGAGGGTCACAGATACGCAGTATTTT. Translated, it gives CSGGPSGRVTDTQYF.